This T cell receptor (beta chain) emerged from a study of PD-1 blockade in mismatch repair-deficient tumors. Of note for this clone: Antigen unknown.

The V end lost 0 bases, the J end lost 4 bases, and 10 bases lay between the germline ends. The germline V gene has CDR1 GTSNPN and CDR2 SVGIG (reference sequence). This CDR3 comprises 13 residues. Assay: immunoSEQ multiplex PCR; the TCRdb copy retains only in-frame clones and omits some. The repertoire includes roughly 10,000 clones, around 88% of them detected once, and around 23% sits in the top ten. Study-wide points: After pembrolizumab, tumor-resident clones rose rapidly, then generally contracted before radiologic responses.

Sample time point: approximately 11-day in vitro stimulation with candidate neoantigen peptide 2. TCR sequencing covered a few patients who responded to pembrolizumab. A roughly 10-day in vitro culture was run per each of roughly seven reactive peptides. Material: cells cultured in vitro, obtained from a patient treated with pembrolizumab. This rearrangement joins TRBV30 to TRBJ2-7, with a tentative D call TRBD2 (5 bases). The receptor was isolated from an adult with mismatch repair-deficient cancer. The CDR3 reads CAWSVGADYEQYF. CDR3 sequence (DNA): TGTGCCTGGAGTGTAGGAGCGGATTACGAGCAGTACTTC.